These T cell receptor beta chains were read from a single sample in a study of blood T cells in healthy people across ages. TCRdb redid the calling of the 5' RACE reads with MiXCR, one entry per CDR3 protein. The sample consists of fewer than 1,200,000 distinct CDR3 sequences, approximately 26% of them appearing once. This same sample was also part of a study on T cells of mothers and their children.

Source material: blood. The receptors originated from a girl aged 2-10 years in good health. The CDR3 runs from the conserved cysteine through the conserved F or W. The D gene is left open where the match is weak. Expanded clones get a size class; other rows say once, few or many, or leave the size out.

-	TRBV12-5	-	TRBJ2-2	TGTGCTACCATTTTTGGACCAACTGGCACCGGGGAGCTGTTTTTT	CATIFGPTGTGELFF
-	TRBV11-2	-	TRBJ2-5	TGTGCCAGCACTGGGCTAGCTCGTGAGACCCAGTACTTC	CASTGLARETQYF
few	TRBV29-1	-	TRBJ2-5	TGCAGCGTCCTTTCAGGGGTCCAAGAGACCCAGTACTTC	CSVLSGVQETQYF
-	TRBV4-1	TRBD1	TRBJ1-2	TGCGCCAGCACCCAAACAGGGGGTAACAACTATGGCTACACCTTC	CASTQTGGNNYGYTF
few	TRBV4-1	-	TRBJ1-2	TGCGCCAGCAGCCAAGATAGATTAGGGGACATCTATGGCTACACCTTC	CASSQDRLGDIYGYTF
-	TRBV5-1	TRBD1	TRBJ1-2	TGCGCCAGCAGCTTGATAGCGGGACAGGGGGCCGCCGGCGGCTACACCTTC	CASSLIAGQGAAGGYTF
-	TRBV7-9	-	TRBJ2-1	TGTGCCAGCAGCTTAGCGCTATCGGCTTATGAGCAGTTCTTC	CASSLALSAYEQFF
-	TRBV7-9	-	TRBJ2-7	TGTGCCAGCAGCTTAGTTGGGCGGAACGAGCAGTACTTC	CASSLVGRNEQYF
few	TRBV11-2	TRBD1	TRBJ1-5	TGTGCCAGCAGCTTAGGGACAGGGAGGAACAATCAGCCCCAGCATTTT	CASSLGTGRNNQPQHF
few	TRBV29-1	-	TRBJ1-1	TGCAGCGTTTTAGGAGGTGTCGGTGAAGCTTTCTTT	CSVLGGVGEAFF
few	TRBV11-1	-	TRBJ1-4	TGTGCCAGCAGCTTGTTCCCCGGACGGGATGAAAAACTGTTTTTT	CASSLFPGRDEKLFF
-	TRBV20-1	-	TRBJ2-7	TGCAGTGCTAGAGGAGGGAACGAGCAGTACTTC	CSARGGNEQYF
-	TRBV29-1	-	TRBJ1-1	TGCAGCTTTAGGGGTAACACTGAAGCTTTCTTT	CSFRGNTEAFF
few	TRBV6-5	-	TRBJ2-6	TGTGCCAGCAGTTACGTTGGGGGGATCAATGGGGCCAACGTCCTGACTTTC	CASSYVGGINGANVLTF
few	TRBV5-1	TRBD1	TRBJ1-1	TGCGCCAGCAGCACAGACTCGCCCGGGACAGGAGAAGCTTTCTTT	CASSTDSPGTGEAFF
few	TRBV7-3	-	TRBJ2-4	TGTGCCAGCAGCTTAGACGGGGTTACCAAAAACATTCAGTACTTC	CASSLDGVTKNIQYF
-	TRBV29-1	-	TRBJ2-1	TGCAGCGCCTTAACAGGGGACTCTTACAATGAGCAGTTCTTC	CSALTGDSYNEQFF
-	TRBV15	-	TRBJ2-6	TGTGCCACCAGCAGAGTGGTGTGGATAGACAGTCTCAGCTCTGGGGCCAACGTCCTGACTTTC	CATSRVVWIDSLSSGANVLTF
few	TRBV11-2	TRBD2	TRBJ2-1	TGTGCCAGCAGCTTCATCCGGGGGGGATTTTACAATGAGCAGTTCTTC	CASSFIRGGFYNEQFF
few	TRBV2	-	TRBJ1-6	TGTGCCAGCAGTACGTTCAAGGGTAATTCACCCCTCCACTTT	CASSTFKGNSPLHF
-	TRBV4-3	TRBD1	TRBJ1-2	TGCGCCAGCAGCCACCAACCTGACGGGACAGGAAAGGGCTATGGCTACACCTTC	CASSHQPDGTGKGYGYTF
-	TRBV9	-	TRBJ2-1	TGTGCCAGCAACTCGGGGCTTAACAATGAGCAGTTCTTC	CASNSGLNNEQFF
-	TRBV27	TRBD1	TRBJ2-7	TGTGCCAGCAGTTTATCAGGGACAGGGATTCCCTACGAGCAGTACTTC	CASSLSGTGIPYEQYF
few	TRBV29-1	-	TRBJ1-1	TGCAGCGTTGTAGGGAAAACTGAAGCTTTCTTT	CSVVGKTEAFF
-	TRBV12-5	-	TRBJ1-2	TGTGCTAGTGGTTTTTCCCGAGAGTGGTTAACAGACTATGGCTACACCTTC	CASGFSREWLTDYGYTF
few	TRBV20-1	TRBD2	TRBJ2-7	TGCAGTGCTAGGAGAGCGGGGATTACTTACGAGCAGTACTTC	CSARRAGITYEQYF
-	TRBV6-5	-	TRBJ2-3	TGTGCCAGCAGTTACTTGGCTCGGGCAGATACGCAGTATTTT	CASSYLARADTQYF
-	TRBV10-2	TRBD1	TRBJ2-7	TGCGCCAGCAGTGAGTCTAAGGGACAGGGAGGCGAGCAGTACTTC	CASSESKGQGGEQYF
few	TRBV7-9	-	TRBJ2-1	TGTGCCAGCAGCTCACCGTGGGAGCTAAATGAGCAGTTCTTC	CASSSPWELNEQFF
few	TRBV12-3/TRBV12-4	-	TRBJ2-5	TGTGCCAGCAGCCGGGACGGAGGACAGACCCAGTACTTC	CASSRDGGQTQYF
many	TRBV15	TRBD2	TRBJ2-3	TGTGCCACCAGCAGGGGGTCCGGGACTAGCAGAGATATAATGCAGTATTTT	CATSRGSGTSRDIMQYF
-	TRBV19	TRBD1	TRBJ1-3	TGTGCCAGTAGTATCCAGGGGGCTGGAAACACCATATATTTT	CASSIQGAGNTIYF
few	TRBV4-3	-	TRBJ2-5	TGCGCCAGCAGCCGAGTACAGGGTCTGGAGACCCAGTACTTC	CASSRVQGLETQYF
-	TRBV5-1	TRBD1	TRBJ1-2	TGCGCCAGCAGTCCGGGACAGCGAAAAGATGGCTACACCTTC	CASSPGQRKDGYTF
-	TRBV29-1	-	TRBJ2-1	TGCAGCGTTGATGTGCAAGCATCCGAGCAGTTCTTC	CSVDVQASEQFF
-	TRBV6-1	-	TRBJ2-7	TGTGCCAGCATGAGACACTACGAGCAGTACTTC	CASMRHYEQYF
-	TRBV18	-	TRBJ1-6	TGTGCCAGACTGGACGTGCTGAATTCACCCCTCCACTTT	CARLDVLNSPLHF
once	TRBV5-5	-	TRBJ2-5	TGTGCCAGCAGCTTGGGGCAGCAGGGATGGACCCAGTACTTC	CASSLGQQGWTQYF
-	TRBV7-2	TRBD2	TRBJ2-7	TGTGCCAGCAGCACCATAGCGGGAAGCTCCTACGAGCAGTACTTC	CASSTIAGSSYEQYF
-	TRBV25-1	-	TRBJ2-7	TGTGCCAGCAGTGATGACAAGCAGTACTTC	CASSDDKQYF
few	TRBV20-1	-	TRBJ1-4	TGCAGTGGGGGTACTAATGAAAAACTGTTTTTT	CSGGTNEKLFF
-	TRBV7-9	-	TRBJ2-4	TGTGCCAGCAGCTTCGGGACGGCTAAACAGTACTTC	CASSFGTAKQYF
few	TRBV6-2/TRBV6-3	-	TRBJ2-5	TGTGCCAGCAATTTTAGGAGGTACCAAGAGACCCAGTACTTC	CASNFRRYQETQYF
few	TRBV9	TRBD1	TRBJ2-1	TGTGCCAGCAGCATAGAAATGTCAGGGGGCTCTTCAGGTGAGCAGTTCTTC	CASSIEMSGGSSGEQFF
-	TRBV13	-	TRBJ2-2	TGTGCCAGCAGCTTATTTGAGAACACCGGGGAGCTGTTTTTT	CASSLFENTGELFF
few	TRBV6-1	-	TRBJ2-7	TGTGCCAGCAGCCGGACTGAAATCTACGAGCAGTACTTC	CASSRTEIYEQYF
-	TRBV29-1	-	TRBJ1-2	TGCAGCGTCTATGCTCCACTAAACTATGGCTACACCTTC	CSVYAPLNYGYTF
-	TRBV5-5	TRBD1	TRBJ1-2	TGTGCCAGCAGCTTTGACAGGGTGCCCAACTATGGCTACACCTTC	CASSFDRVPNYGYTF
-	TRBV7-2	-	TRBJ1-1	TGTGCCAGCAGCTTAGTCCTGGAGGGCCCTGAAGCTTTCTTT	CASSLVLEGPEAFF
few	TRBV6-5	TRBD2	TRBJ2-7	TGTGCCAGCAGCGTGACTAGCGGGGTCGAGCAGTACTTC	CASSVTSGVEQYF
few	TRBV5-5	TRBD1	TRBJ1-2	TGTGCCAGCAGCGTAATGGACAGGGAAACTATTAACTATGGCTACACCTTC	CASSVMDRETINYGYTF
few	TRBV11-2	-	TRBJ1-2	TGTGCCAGCAGCTCGGGACTTTGGTATGGCTACACCTTC	CASSSGLWYGYTF
few	TRBV2	TRBD2	TRBJ2-1	TGTGCCAGCCTTATCTGGACTAGAGGCGGCAATGAGCAGTTCTTC	CASLIWTRGGNEQFF